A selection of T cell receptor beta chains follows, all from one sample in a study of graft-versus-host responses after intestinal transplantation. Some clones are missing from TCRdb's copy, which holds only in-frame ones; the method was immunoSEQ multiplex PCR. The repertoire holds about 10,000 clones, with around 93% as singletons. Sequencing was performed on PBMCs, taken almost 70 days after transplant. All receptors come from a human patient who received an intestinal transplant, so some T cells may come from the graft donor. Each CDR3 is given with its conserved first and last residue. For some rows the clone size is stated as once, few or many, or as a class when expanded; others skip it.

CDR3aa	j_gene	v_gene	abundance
CASSTSGRSYNEQFF	TRBJ2-1	TRBV19	NA
CASSLSWTGHSNQPQHF	TRBJ1-5	TRBV27	NA
CASGTSGSSYEQYF	TRBJ2-7	TRBV6-1	NA
CASSIGLGGKAFF	TRBJ1-1	TRBV19	NA
CASSLAGTVSSYEQYF	TRBJ2-7	TRBV11-2	NA
CATSSGGGQTRWGYTF	TRBJ1-2	TRBV15	NA
CSVVWGDYNEQFF	TRBJ2-1	TRBV29-1	NA
CASSLALAGVYNEQFF	TRBJ2-1	TRBV5-6	NA
CASNIYSGYNEQFF	TRBJ2-1	TRBV28	NA
CASSLGGVSYTF	TRBJ1-2	TRBV27	NA
CASSAQGLATDTQYF	TRBJ2-3	TRBV9	NA
CASSITATYEQYF	NA	TRBV19	NA
CASSGTGGYEQYF	TRBJ2-7	TRBV9	once
CASSLAGGPSYEQYF	TRBJ2-7	TRBV7-9	NA
CASSSGVTYEQYF	TRBJ2-7	TRBV6-1	NA
CASSGNLRNTIYF	TRBJ1-3	TRBV7-8	NA
CASSFLGQGLNEQYF	TRBJ2-7	TRBV27	NA
CASSLAGGGPDTQYF	TRBJ2-3	TRBV7-9	NA
CATSRGDPYNSGNTIYF	TRBJ1-3	TRBV15	NA
CASSLDWSDGTEAFF	TRBJ1-1	TRBV7-9	NA
CAIRGTLNTEAFF	TRBJ1-1	TRBV10-3	NA
CASSLATSGSYEQYF	TRBJ2-7	TRBV7-9	NA
CARRQVSSYNEQFF	TRBJ2-1	TRBV28	once
CASSGILGAYEQYF	TRBJ2-7	TRBV11-3	NA